The 21 T cell receptor beta chains listed next were all sequenced from one sample in a study of T cells and copy number aberrations in small-cell lung cancer (dated by TCRdb to the early 2020s). Library prep was done by the immunoSEQ multiplex PCR assay. In TCRdb, the immuneACCESS table is reduced to in-frame sequences with V and J assigned. These tables do not hold every clone; where another copy was compared, an unresolved V gene accounts for under half, and the others remain unexplained. The sample table shows around 6,500 clones, and approximately 76% are seen once. The ten largest clonotypes hold 7.5% to 10% of the sample. Source material: tumor tissue. The receptors originated from a man aged 45 to 65 with small cell lung cancer.

Points on this clone: Relative to the germline gene, one junction end is altered; a read error may explain this. V is TRBV7-7 and J is TRBJ2-3, with D possibly called TRBD1 or TRBD2 (6 bases each). CDR1 SSHAT and CDR2 FNYEAQ come from the germline V gene (reference sequence). The CDR3 has 13 amino acids. CDR3 in amino acids: CASSPGGGDTQYF. CDR3 bases: TGTGCTAGCAGCCCCGGAGGGGGAGATACGCAGTATTTT.

The genes are TRBV18 and TRBJ1-1; 7 nucleotides line up with TRBD1. The trim removed 5 bases at V and 6 bases at J, leaving 6 bases unmatched. This CDR3 contains 13 residues. Germline V gives CDR1 KGHSH, CDR2 LQKENI. CDR3 sequence: CASSITGVSEAFF. As DNA, the CDR3 is TGTGCCAGCTCAATTACAGGGGTCTCTGAAGCTTTCTTT.

This chain joins TRBV19 and TRBJ1-1; D perhaps matches TRBD1 (6 bases). Germline CDR1 and CDR2: LNHDA and SQIVND (reference sequence). This CDR3 is 16 amino acids long. Trimming cost V 6 bases and J 3 bases, with 20 bases left between them. In nucleotides, the CDR3 is TGTGCCAGTAGAGGGTTTTTGGGCAGGGGAGACACTGAAGCTTTCTTT. Translating gives CASRGFLGRGDTEAFF. Using reference TRBV19 and TRBJ1-1 for the parts outside the CDR3, the full variable domain is DGGITQSPKYLFRKEGQNVTLSCEQNLNHDAMYWYRQDPGQGLRLIYYSQIVNDFQKGDIAEGYSVSREKKESFPLTVTSAQKNPTAFYLCASRGFLGRGDTEAFFGQGTRLTVV.

The V and J genes are TRBV25-1 and TRBJ1-2; D not certain. This CDR3 has 13 residues. Trimming took 4 bases from V and 8 from J, leaving 14 bases between them. Germline CDR1 reads MGHDK; CDR2 reads SYGVNS. The CDR3 DNA sequence: TGTGCCAGCAGTGTCGGACTTGAAAGCGGCTACACCTTC. Protein product: CASSVGLESGYTF.

CDR3 amino acids: CALTGNGYEQYF. In nucleotides, the CDR3 is TGTGCCTTGACAGGGAATGGCTACGAGCAGTACTTC. This chain connects TRBV30 to TRBJ2-7; 7 nucleotides align to TRBD1. CDR3 length equals 12 residues. V lost 7 bases to trimming and J lost 3 bases; unmatched junction nucleotides: 6. Germline V gene data show CDR1 as GTSNPN and CDR2 as SVGIG (reference sequence).

The genes are TRBV18 and TRBJ1-2, with D maybe TRBD1 (5 bases). Trimming cost V 3 bases and J 2 bases, with 7 bases left between them. Germline values: CDR1 KGHSH, CDR2 LQKENI. The CDR3 is 13 amino acids. The CDR3 sequence is CASSPGPNYGYTF. For the CDR3, the DNA is TGTGCCAGCTCACCGGGGCCCAACTATGGCTACACCTTC. Looking up the rest from reference TRBV18 and TRBJ1-2 gives the full variable domain: NAGVMQNPRHLVRRRGQEARLRCSPMKGHSHVYWYRQLPEEGLKFMVYLQKENIIDESGMPKERFSAEFPKEGPSILRIQQVVRGDSAAYFCASSPGPNYGYTFGSGTRLTVV.

For this clone: The junction differs from germline at one of its ends, possibly a read error. The chain couples TRBV6-1 to TRBJ2-7; no clear D. The CDR3 is 11 amino acids. CDR1 is MNHNS and CDR2 is SASEGT in the germline V gene. This chain's CDR3 is CASRSSYEQYF. The DNA of the CDR3 is TGTGCTAGCAGGAGCTCCTACGAGCAGTACTTC.

By proportion, this clone is medium-sized. This chain links TRBV7-9 with TRBJ2-3; 8 bases align to TRBD1. The CDR3 extends over 18 amino acids. Germline V gives CDR1 SEHNR, CDR2 FQNEAQ (reference sequence). V trimming: 0 bases; J trimming: 5 bases; junction bases outside the gene matches: 13. This CDR3 is CASSLANVGRGRVDTQYF. The CDR3 coding sequence is TGTGCCAGCAGCTTAGCTAACGTGGGCAGGGGGCGAGTAGATACGCAGTATTTT.

V and J are TRBV11-1 and TRBJ2-3; D remains unclear. The CDR3 sequence is 14 residues long. Germline assignment: CDR1 SGHAT and CDR2 FQDESV (reference sequence). V was shortened by 3 bases and J by 2 bases, with 9 bases between the two germline ends. Here the CDR3 DNA reads TGTGCCAGCAGCTTCCGGCTCCTCACAGATACGCAGTATTTT. It encodes CASSFRLLTDTQYF.

The chain is built from TRBV7-6 and TRBJ1-1; D unclear. The germline V gene has CDR1 SGHVS and CDR2 FNYEAQ. Trimming pared 5 bases from V and 0 bases from J, leaving 16 bases between. The CDR3 has 16 amino acids. The DNA of the CDR3 is TGTGCCAGCAGCCCGGGCCTTATCGCCGTGAACACTGAAGCTTTCTTT. Its protein is CASSPGLIAVNTEAFF.

The chain is built from TRBV6-5 and TRBJ2-7; weak D call: TRBD2 (5 bases). V was cut by 5 bases and J by 1 base, with 9 bases left in between. CDR1 is MNHEY, CDR2 SVGAGI, per germline. The length of the CDR3 is 13 residues. CDR3 coding DNA: TGTGCCAGCAGTCTGGGAGAATCCTACGAGCAGTACTTC. This gives the protein CASSLGESYEQYF.

This clone was recorded once. The V gene is TRBV6-1, the J gene TRBJ1-5, with D perhaps matching TRBD1 (5 bases). The CDR3 loop spans 15 amino acids. Germline V lookup: CDR1 MNHNS, CDR2 SASEGT. Trimming stripped 4 bases from V and 7 bases from J, with 17 bases between. The CDR3 DNA is TGTGCCAGCAGTGGGACGACAGAGGGCGGGCAGCCCCAGCATTTT. This translates into CASSGTTEGGQPQHF.

This clone has just a few counts. The chain couples TRBV7-9 to TRBJ1-1, with D unclear. Between the trimmed V and J ends, which lost 5 bases and 3 bases, there was a span of 4 bases. This CDR3 comprises 11 residues. Germline loops: CDR1 SEHNR, CDR2 FQNEAQ (reference sequence). In nucleotides, the CDR3 is TGTGCCAGCAGCCCGGACACTGAAGCTTTCTTT. Translated, it gives CASSPDTEAFF.

The rearrangement links TRBV18 to TRBJ2-1; D unclear. The CDR3 totals 14 residues. Germline CDR1 KGHSH, CDR2 LQKENI. V lost 1 base to trimming and J lost 9 bases, with 13 bases between them. CDR3 amino acids: CASSPRGGPTEQFF. The DNA of the CDR3 is TGTGCCAGCTCACCACGCGGTGGGCCCACTGAGCAGTTCTTC. The full variable domain, in which reference TRBV18 and TRBJ2-1 provide the parts outside the CDR3, is NAGVMQNPRHLVRRRGQEARLRCSPMKGHSHVYWYRQLPEEGLKFMVYLQKENIIDESGMPKERFSAEFPKEGPSILRIQQVVRGDSAAYFCASSPRGGPTEQFFGPGTRLTVL.

The chain carries TRBV19 and TRBJ1-1; no reliable D call. Germline V gene lookup returns CDR1 LNHDA and CDR2 SQIVND (reference sequence). The CDR3 runs 16 residues. V lost 2 bases and J 1 base, leaving 14 bases between the germline ends. The CDR3 DNA reads as TGTGCCAGTAGTATAATGGCTTGGCAGACGAACACTGAAGCTTTCTTT. Residues: CASSIMAWQTNTEAFF.

This sequence joins TRBV5-5 and TRBJ2-3; TRBD1 matches 8 bases. This CDR3 comprises 15 residues. V trimming: 2 bases; J trimming: 5 bases; junction bases outside the gene matches: 7. The germline V gene encodes CDR1 SGHKS and CDR2 YYEKEE (reference sequence). This chain's CDR3 is CASSFGRGLRDTQYF. The CDR3 DNA reads TGTGCCAGCAGCTTCGGCAGGGGGCTCAGAGATACGCAGTATTTT.

The J gene is TRBJ1-1, the V gene TRBV6-4, with no clear D. V was pared by 6 bases and J by 2 bases, with 13 bases between. This CDR3 contains 14 residues. Germline loops: CDR1 MRHNA, CDR2 SNTAGT. The CDR3 DNA reads TGTGCCAGCAGGGCAATGGGGATTAACACTGAAGCTTTCTTT. It is translated as CASRAMGINTEAFF.

The chain uses TRBV28 and TRBJ2-4, with D perhaps matching TRBD1 or TRBD2 (5 bases each). Germline loops: CDR1 MDHEN, CDR2 SYDVKM. Trimming took off 7 bases at V and 12 bases at J, with 22 bases between the two ends. The CDR3 covers 14 residues. The CDR3 loop reads CASTSRDPPRDQYF. CDR3 nucleotide sequence: TGTGCCAGCACCTCCCGGGACCCGCCTAGGGATCAGTACTTC.

The chain couples TRBV2 to TRBJ1-1; 7 nucleotides agree with TRBD1. V shed 5 bases, J shed 4 bases, and the junction held 7 bases outside the gene matches. This CDR3 region has 14 residues. The germline V gene has CDR1 SNHLY and CDR2 FYNNEI. The CDR3 sequence: CASSPQDRFTEAFF. The CDR3 nucleotides read TGTGCCAGCAGTCCCCAGGACAGGTTCACTGAAGCTTTCTTT.

V gene TRBV10-3 combines with J gene TRBJ2-7; D is perhaps TRBD2 (6 bases). The germline CDR1 and CDR2 sequences are ENHRY and SYGVKD. The CDR3 extends over 13 amino acids. V lost 4 bases to trimming and J lost 6 bases, with 13 bases between them. This CDR3 reads CAISVGGVSEQYF. The CDR3 DNA is TGTGCCATCAGTGTGGGCGGGGTAAGCGAGCAGTACTTC.

This sequence joins TRBV11-2 and TRBJ2-7; D is perhaps TRBD1 (6 bases). V was clipped by 4 bases and J by 2 bases, with 15 bases between them. CDR3 length: 15 residues. Germline CDR1 and CDR2: SGHAT and FQNNGV. The CDR3: CASSSRGSAAYEQYF. Here the CDR3 DNA reads TGTGCCAGCAGCTCCAGGGGTAGCGCCGCCTACGAGCAGTACTTC.